This TCR beta chain was profiled in a study of Ad26.COV2.S vaccination and SARS-CoV-2 variants. Study-wide background: Each vaccinee took Ad26.COV2.S intramuscularly, once or twice 56 days apart.

V was pared by 3 bases and J by 0 bases, with 11 bases of the junction left unmatched. The CDR3 covers 18 residues. Germline CDR1 is PRHDT and CDR2 is FYEKMQ (reference sequence). Sample treatment: about 20 received Ad26.COV2.S at low or high dose, single or two shots; several received placebo; per-sample allocation not given. Samples were taken on day 63 after the first vaccine or placebo injection. Repertoires were generated with immunoSEQ multiplex PCR, while TCRdb's copy carries only in-frame clones and drops some. The data contain about 480,000 clones, approximately 88% of them seen just once; the ten biggest clones take up around 13%.

The source is a person between 18 and 65 years old who received the Ad26.COV2.S COVID-19 vaccine or a placebo. The chain uses TRBV13 and TRBJ1-1; 9 nucleotides line up with TRBD1. Specimen: peripheral blood, collected in a trial of Ad26.COV2.S vaccine versus placebo. DNA for the CDR3: TGTGCCAGCAGCTTTCTTCTCGGACAGGGGATGGTGAACACTGAAGCTTTCTTT. This codes for CASSFLLGQGMVNTEAFF.